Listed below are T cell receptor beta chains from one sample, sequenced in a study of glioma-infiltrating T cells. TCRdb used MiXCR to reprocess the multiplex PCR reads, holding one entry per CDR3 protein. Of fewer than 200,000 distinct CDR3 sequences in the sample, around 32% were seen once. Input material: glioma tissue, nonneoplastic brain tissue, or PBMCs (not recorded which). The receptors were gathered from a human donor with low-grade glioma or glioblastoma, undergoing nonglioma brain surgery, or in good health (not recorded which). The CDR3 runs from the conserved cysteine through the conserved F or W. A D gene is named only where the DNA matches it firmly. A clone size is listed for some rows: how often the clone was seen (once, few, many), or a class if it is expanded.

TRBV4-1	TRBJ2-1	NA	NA	TGCGCCAGCAGCCAAGATATCGCGGCCCGGGGTGAGCAGTTCTTC	CASSQDIAARGEQFF
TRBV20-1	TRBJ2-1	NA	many	TGCAGTGCTAACACCGGCCAGTGGTACAATGAGCAGTTCTTC	CSANTGQWYNEQFF
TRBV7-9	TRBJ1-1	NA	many	TGTGCCAGCAGCTTAGTGCCTCTTGGCACTGAAGCTTTCTTT	CASSLVPLGTEAFF
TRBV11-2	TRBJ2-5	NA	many	TGTGCCAGCAGCTTAGATCTCTCTGGGACCCAGTACTTC	CASSLDLSGTQYF
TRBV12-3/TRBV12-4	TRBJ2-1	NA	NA	TGTGCCAGCAGTTTCACTCAGGCCTCCCCCAACAACAATGAGCAGTTCTTC	CASSFTQASPNNNEQFF
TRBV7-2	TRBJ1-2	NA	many	TGTGCCAGCAGTCAGGAACCGGGGGTAAACACCTTC	CASSQEPGVNTF
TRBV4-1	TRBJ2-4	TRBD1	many	TGCGCCAGCAGCCAAGGGACCGGGACAGCTGAAAACATTCAGTACTTC	CASSQGTGTAENIQYF
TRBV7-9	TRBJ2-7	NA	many	TGTGCCAGCAGCTTAGCTCTCGGGTCACCCTACGAGCAGTACTTC	CASSLALGSPYEQYF
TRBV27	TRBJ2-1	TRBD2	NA	TGCGCCAGCAGCCAAAGCCCGGGACTAGCGAGTAACAATGAGCAGTTCTTC	CASSQSPGLASNNEQFF
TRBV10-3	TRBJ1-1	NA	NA	TGTGCCATCAGAAACACAGGGTTGGCGACTGAAGCTTTCTTT	CAIRNTGLATEAFF
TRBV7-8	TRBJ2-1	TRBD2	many	TGTGCCAGCAGCCGAGTAAGCGGGAGGGCCAATGAGCAGTTCTTC	CASSRVSGRANEQFF
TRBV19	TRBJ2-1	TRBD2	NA	TGTGCCACTTTGGGGACTAGCGGGAGGGCCGGGTACAATGAGCAGTTCTTC	CATLGTSGRAGYNEQFF
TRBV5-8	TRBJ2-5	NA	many	TGTGCCAGCAACTTGGGGCCGGCGGAGACCCAGTACTTC	CASNLGPAETQYF
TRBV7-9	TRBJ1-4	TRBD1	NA	TGTGCCAGCAGCCCTCTGGGACAGGGGCGTCGAAAACTGTTTTTT	CASSPLGQGRRKLFF
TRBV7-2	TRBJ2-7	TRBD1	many	TGTGCCAGCAGTGGAGTCGCGACAGGGCCCAGCGAGCAGTACTTC	CASSGVATGPSEQYF
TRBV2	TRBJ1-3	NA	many	TGTGCCAGCAGTCCCGGAGACAGGTCCGGAAACACCATATATTTT	CASSPGDRSGNTIYF
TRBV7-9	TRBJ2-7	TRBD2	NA	TGTGCCAGCAGCCCACGGGAGGTCTACGAGCAGTACTTC	CASSPREVYEQYF
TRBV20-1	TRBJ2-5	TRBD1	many	TGCAGTGCTAAGGGACAGCTCAGTTCTGCATTAGAGACCCAGTACTTC	CSAKGQLSSALETQYF
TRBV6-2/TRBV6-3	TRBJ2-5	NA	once	TGTGCCAGCAGTACAACTTCTGAAGAGACCCAGTACTTC	CASSTTSEETQYF
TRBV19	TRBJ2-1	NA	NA	TGTGCCAGTAGCCGCCTCGGAGAACCCCCATACAATGAGCAGTTCTTC	CASSRLGEPPYNEQFF
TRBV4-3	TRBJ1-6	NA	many	TGCGCCAGCAGCCAAGATAGCGGGGTAGGTTCACCCCTCCACTTT	CASSQDSGVGSPLHF
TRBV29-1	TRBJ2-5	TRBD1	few	TGCAGCGGCCGGACAGGCCAAGAGACCCAGTACTTC	CSGRTGQETQYF
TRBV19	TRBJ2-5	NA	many	TGTGCCAGTAGGGACAGAGGGCAAGAGACCCAGTACTTC	CASRDRGQETQYF
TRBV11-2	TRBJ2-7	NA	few	TGTGCCAGCAGCCTAGGGCAGGGAGGTATCTACGAGCAGTACTTC	CASSLGQGGIYEQYF
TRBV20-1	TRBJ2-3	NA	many	TGCAGTGCTAGAATCCCCCCCACAGATACGCAGTATTTT	CSARIPPTDTQYF
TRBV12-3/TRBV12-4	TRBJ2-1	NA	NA	TGTGCCAGCAGTTTGTGGGACGAGCAGTTCTTC	CASSLWDEQFF
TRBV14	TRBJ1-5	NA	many	TGTGCCAGCAGCCCCGACGGGACTAGCAATCAGCCCCAGCATTTT	CASSPDGTSNQPQHF
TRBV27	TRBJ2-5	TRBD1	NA	TGTGCCAGCAGTTTATCGGGACAGGGGATGGGGACCCAGTACTTC	CASSLSGQGMGTQYF
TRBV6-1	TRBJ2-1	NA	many	TGTGCCAGCAGCCGCCCGAGTGATAGGTCCTACAATGAGCAGTTCTTC	CASSRPSDRSYNEQFF
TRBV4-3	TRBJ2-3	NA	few	TGCGCCAGCAGCCAAGTCCCTGGAAACACGCAGTATTTT	CASSQVPGNTQYF
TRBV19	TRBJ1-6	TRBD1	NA	TGTGCCAGTTCCGGGACAGGGGGCTTGTCACCCCTCCACTTT	CASSGTGGLSPLHF
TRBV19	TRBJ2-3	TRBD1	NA	TGTGCCAGTAGCGACAGGGTGACAGATACGCAGTATTTT	CASSDRVTDTQYF
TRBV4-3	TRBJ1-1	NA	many	TGCGCCAGCAGCCGTCAGAGGAACACTGAAGCTTTCTTT	CASSRQRNTEAFF
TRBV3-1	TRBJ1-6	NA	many	TGTGCCAGCAGCCAAGATCTTCCCGGGAGCAATTCACCCCTCCACTTT	CASSQDLPGSNSPLHF
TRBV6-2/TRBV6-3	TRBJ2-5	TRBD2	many	TGTGCCAGCAGCTACGGCGGGAGGACGGCCCAGTACTTC	CASSYGGRTAQYF
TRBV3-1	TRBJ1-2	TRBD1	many	TGTGCCAGCAGCCCTTTACATGACAGGGGGCTCCGGTATGGCTACACCTTC	CASSPLHDRGLRYGYTF
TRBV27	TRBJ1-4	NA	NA	TGTGCCAGCAGTTTTCAATGGTACGAAAAACTGTCTTTT	CASSFQWYEKLSF
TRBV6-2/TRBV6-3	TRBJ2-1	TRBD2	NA	TGTGCCAGCAATACTAGCGGGACTAACCAAGAGACCCATTTCTTC	CASNTSGTNQETHFF
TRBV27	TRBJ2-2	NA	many	TGTGCCACCCGAAGGGGCGAGAAGCTGTTTTTT	CATRRGEKLFF
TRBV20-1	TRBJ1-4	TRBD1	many	TGCAGTGCGGGGGACAGCTCTGCAACTAATGAAAAACTGTTTTTT	CSAGDSSATNEKLFF
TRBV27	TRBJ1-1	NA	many	TGTGCCAGCAGTTTCGGGGGGTTTGCTGAAGCTTTCTTT	CASSFGGFAEAFF
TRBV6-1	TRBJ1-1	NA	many	TGTGCCAGCACCACTCAGAACACTGAAGCTTTCTTT	CASTTQNTEAFF
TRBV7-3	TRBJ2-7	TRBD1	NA	TGTGCCAGCAGCGAAACCGGGACAGGGGAGGGGCAGTACTTC	CASSETGTGEGQYF
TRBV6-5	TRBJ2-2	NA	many	TGTGCCAGCAGTTACGTAGGCACGAACACCGGGGAGCTGTTTTTT	CASSYVGTNTGELFF
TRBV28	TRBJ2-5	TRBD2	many	TGTGCCAGCAGACTTACTAGCGGGCTCCAAGAGACCCAGTACTTC	CASRLTSGLQETQYF
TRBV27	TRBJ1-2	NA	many	TGTGCCAGCAGGCCAACAGGGAGACATGGCTACACCTTC	CASRPTGRHGYTF
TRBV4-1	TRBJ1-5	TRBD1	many	TGCGCCAGCAGCCAAGTCGGGGGACAGGGGGCTCAGCCCCAGCATTTT	CASSQVGGQGAQPQHF
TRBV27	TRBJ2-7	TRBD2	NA	TGTGCCAGCACGGCGGGAGCCTACGAGCAGTACTTC	CASTAGAYEQYF
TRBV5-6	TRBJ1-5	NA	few	TGTGCCAGCAGCTTGTTGGGGGACAACAATCAGCCCCAGCATTTT	CASSLLGDNNQPQHF
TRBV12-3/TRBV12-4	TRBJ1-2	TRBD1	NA	TGTGCCAGCTGGGACAGGGCTATCGGCTACACCTTC	CASWDRAIGYTF
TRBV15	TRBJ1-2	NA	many	TGTGCCACCAGCAGAGATACCGGCGTGAGAGGCTACACCTTC	CATSRDTGVRGYTF
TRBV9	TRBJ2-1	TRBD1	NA	TGTGCCAGCAGCGTAGGGACAGGGGTTGCCTACGAGCAGTTCTTC	CASSVGTGVAYEQFF
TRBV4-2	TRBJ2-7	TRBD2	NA	TGTGCCAGCAGCCAAGATCGGTGGGCAGCGGGAGACCGGGAGCAGTACTTC	CASSQDRWAAGDREQYF